The table lists the clone carrying this TCR beta chain with a few counts. With 1 base clipped from V and 7 bases from J, the junction kept 10 bases outside the gene matches. Germline lookup yields CDR1 SGHDT and CDR2 YYEEEE. CDR3 length: 16 amino acids. The sample is drawn from a study of human T cells and chemical hapten exposure. In the study overall: Minor volume differences among pooled libraries chiefly drove per-sample TCR yield variation.

This sample's time point: patch test 1, 2 weeks after DPC sensitization. As to treatment: therapeutic diphenylcyclopropenone sensitization with weekly scalp DPC. The library tagged individual cDNA molecules with unique molecular identifiers. Study processing details: Samples contained a median of around 89,000 TCRs, with a range of roughly 20,000 to 700,000. TCRdb passed the RACE reads through MiXCR, listing each CDR3 protein once. The V and J calls shown here were made by TCRdb, not taken from the authors' results. The sample lists 150,000 to 200,000 distinct CDR3 sequences, about 20% occurring once.

This TCR derives from a woman aged 50 to 60 with alopecia areata. Some clones in this sample may be carry-over from other donors' samples. The input for sequencing was whole blood, taken in connection with sensitization to the hapten diphenylcyclopropenone (DPC). The rearrangement joins TRBV5-6 to TRBJ2-7, with TRBD2 matching over 11 bases. In nucleotides, the CDR3 is TGTGCCAGCAGCTTGTTGGCACTAGCGGGAGATAAAGAGCAGTACTTC. Amino acid sequence: CASSLLALAGDKEQYF.